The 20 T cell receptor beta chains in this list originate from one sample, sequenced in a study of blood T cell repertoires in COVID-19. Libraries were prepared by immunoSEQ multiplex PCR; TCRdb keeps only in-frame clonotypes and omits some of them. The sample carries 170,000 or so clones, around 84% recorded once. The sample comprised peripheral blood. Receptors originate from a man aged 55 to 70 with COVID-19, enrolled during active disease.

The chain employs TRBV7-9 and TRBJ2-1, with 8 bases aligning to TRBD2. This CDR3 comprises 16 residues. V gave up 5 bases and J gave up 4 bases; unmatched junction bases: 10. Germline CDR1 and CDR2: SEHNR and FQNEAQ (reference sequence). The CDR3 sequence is CASSRGAGAIYNEQFF. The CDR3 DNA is TGTGCCAGCAGCCGCGGAGCGGGAGCCATATACAATGAGCAGTTCTTC.

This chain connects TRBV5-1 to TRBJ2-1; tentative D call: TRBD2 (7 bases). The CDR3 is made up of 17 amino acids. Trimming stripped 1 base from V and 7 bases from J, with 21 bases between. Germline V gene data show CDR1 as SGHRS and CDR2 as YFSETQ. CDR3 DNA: TGCGCCAGCAGCTTGAAGGGGGGGCGTAATTTTGATAATGAGCAGTTCTTC. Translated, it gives CASSLKGGRNFDNEQFF.

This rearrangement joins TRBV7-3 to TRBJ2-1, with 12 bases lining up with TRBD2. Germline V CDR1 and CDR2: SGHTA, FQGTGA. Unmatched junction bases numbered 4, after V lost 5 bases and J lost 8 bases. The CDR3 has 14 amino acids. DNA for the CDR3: TGTGCCAGCAGCCCTAGCGGGGGGGCTGATGAGCAGTTCTTC. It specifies CASSPSGGADEQFF.

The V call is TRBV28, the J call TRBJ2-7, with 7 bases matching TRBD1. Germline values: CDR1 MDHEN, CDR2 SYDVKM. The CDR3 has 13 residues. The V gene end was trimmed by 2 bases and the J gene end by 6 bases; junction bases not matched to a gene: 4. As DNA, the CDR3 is TGTGCCAGCAGTTTACGAGGGGGCTTCGAGCAGTACTTC. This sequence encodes CASSLRGGFEQYF.

The CDR3 DNA is TGTGCCAGCAGTTTTCAGGGGAATCAGCCCCAGCATTTT. As protein: CASSFQGNQPQHF. The chain employs TRBV12-3 or TRBV12-4 and TRBJ1-5, with D perhaps matching TRBD1 (6 bases). There are 13 residues in the CDR3. The ends were cut back, 3 bases at V and 4 bases at J, with 7 bases in the middle.

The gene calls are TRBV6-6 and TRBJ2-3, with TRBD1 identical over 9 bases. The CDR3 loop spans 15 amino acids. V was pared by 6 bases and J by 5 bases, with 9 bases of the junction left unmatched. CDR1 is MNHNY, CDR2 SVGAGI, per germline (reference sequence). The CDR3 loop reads CASSLPDRGGDTQYF. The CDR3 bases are TGTGCCAGCAGCTTACCGGACAGGGGTGGAGATACGCAGTATTTT.

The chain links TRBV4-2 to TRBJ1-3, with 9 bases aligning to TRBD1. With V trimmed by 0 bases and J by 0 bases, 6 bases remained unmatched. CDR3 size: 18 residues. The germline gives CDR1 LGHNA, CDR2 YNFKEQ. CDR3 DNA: TGTGCCAGCAGCCAAGAGGGACAGGGTAGCTACTCTGGAAACACCATATATTTT. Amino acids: CASSQEGQGSYSGNTIYF.

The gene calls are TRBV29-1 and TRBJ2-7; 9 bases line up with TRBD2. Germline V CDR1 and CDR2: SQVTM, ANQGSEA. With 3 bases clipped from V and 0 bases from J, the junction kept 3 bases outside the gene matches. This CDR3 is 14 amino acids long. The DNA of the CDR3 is TGCAGCGTTGAGGGTAGCGGGGGCTCCTACGAGCAGTACTTC. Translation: CSVEGSGGSYEQYF.

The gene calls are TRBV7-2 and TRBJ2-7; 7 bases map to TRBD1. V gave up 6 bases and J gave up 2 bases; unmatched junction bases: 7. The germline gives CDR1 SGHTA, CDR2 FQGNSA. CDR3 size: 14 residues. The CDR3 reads CASSPGQVPYEQYF. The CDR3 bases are TGTGCCAGCAGTCCAGGACAGGTCCCCTACGAGCAGTACTTC.

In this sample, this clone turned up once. The DNA for the CDR3 is TGTGCCAGCTCACCACAGCAAACAGGGTACACAGATACGCAGTATTTT. This gives the protein CASSPQQTGYTDTQYF. The J gene is TRBJ2-3, the V gene TRBV18; maybe TRBD1 (6 bases). This CDR3 region has 16 residues. V lost 1 base and J 2 bases, leaving 13 bases between the germline ends. Germline CDR1 reads KGHSH; CDR2 reads LQKENI.

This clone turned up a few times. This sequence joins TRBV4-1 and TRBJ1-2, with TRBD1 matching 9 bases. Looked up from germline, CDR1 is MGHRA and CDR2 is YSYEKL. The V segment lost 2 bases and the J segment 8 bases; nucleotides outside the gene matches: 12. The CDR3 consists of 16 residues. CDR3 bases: TGCGCCAGCAGCCAAACCGAGGGACAGGGTATGAGAGGCTACACCTTC. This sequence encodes CASSQTEGQGMRGYTF.

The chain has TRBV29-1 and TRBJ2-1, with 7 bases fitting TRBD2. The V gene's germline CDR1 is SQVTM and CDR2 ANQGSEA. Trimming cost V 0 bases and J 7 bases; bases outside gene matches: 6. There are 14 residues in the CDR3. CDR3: CSVEDLRRGNEQFF. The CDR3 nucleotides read TGCAGCGTTGAAGATCTCCGGCGGGGGAATGAGCAGTTCTTC.

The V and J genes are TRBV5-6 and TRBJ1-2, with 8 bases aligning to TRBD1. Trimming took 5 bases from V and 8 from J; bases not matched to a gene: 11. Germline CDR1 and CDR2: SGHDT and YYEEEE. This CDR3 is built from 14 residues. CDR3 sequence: CASRGQGLIKGYTF. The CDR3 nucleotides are TGTGCCAGCAGAGGACAGGGCTTGATTAAGGGCTACACCTTC.

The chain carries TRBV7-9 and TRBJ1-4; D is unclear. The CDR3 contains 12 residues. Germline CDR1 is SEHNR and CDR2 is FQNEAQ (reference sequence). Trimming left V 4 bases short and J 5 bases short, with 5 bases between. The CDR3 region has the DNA TGTGCCAGCAGCTACCAGAATGAAAAACTGTTTTTT. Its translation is CASSYQNEKLFF.

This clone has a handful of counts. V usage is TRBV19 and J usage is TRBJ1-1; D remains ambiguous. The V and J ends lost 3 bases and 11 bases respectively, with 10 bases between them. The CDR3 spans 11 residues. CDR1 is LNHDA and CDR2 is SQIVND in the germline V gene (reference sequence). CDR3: CASSISRRAFF. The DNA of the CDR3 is TGTGCCAGTAGTATTAGTCGCCGTGCTTTCTTT.

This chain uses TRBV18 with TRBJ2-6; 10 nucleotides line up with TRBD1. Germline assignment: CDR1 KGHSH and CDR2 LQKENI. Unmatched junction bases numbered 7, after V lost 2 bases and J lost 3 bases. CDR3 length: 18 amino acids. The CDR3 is CASSPAGTGASGANVLTF. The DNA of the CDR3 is TGTGCCAGCTCACCAGCCGGGACAGGGGCCAGTGGGGCCAACGTCCTGACTTTC.

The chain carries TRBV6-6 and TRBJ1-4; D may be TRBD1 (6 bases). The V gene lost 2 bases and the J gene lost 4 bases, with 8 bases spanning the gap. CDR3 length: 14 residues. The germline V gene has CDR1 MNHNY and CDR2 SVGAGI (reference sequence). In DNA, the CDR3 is TGTGCCAGCAGTTACGGGACAAGTAATGAAAAACTGTTTTTT. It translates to CASSYGTSNEKLFF.

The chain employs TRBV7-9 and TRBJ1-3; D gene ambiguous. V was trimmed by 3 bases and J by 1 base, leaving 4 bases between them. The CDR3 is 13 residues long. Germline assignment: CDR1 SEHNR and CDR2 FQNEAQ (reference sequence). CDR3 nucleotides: TGTGCCAGCAGCTTCCTTTCTGGAAACACCATATATTTT. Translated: CASSFLSGNTIYF.

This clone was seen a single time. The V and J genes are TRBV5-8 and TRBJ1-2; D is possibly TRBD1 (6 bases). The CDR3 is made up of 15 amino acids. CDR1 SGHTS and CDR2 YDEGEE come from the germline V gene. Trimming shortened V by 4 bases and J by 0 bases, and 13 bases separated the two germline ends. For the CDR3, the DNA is TGTGCCAGCAGCCTAGGACAGACCACTAACTATGGCTACACCTTC. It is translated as CASSLGQTTNYGYTF.

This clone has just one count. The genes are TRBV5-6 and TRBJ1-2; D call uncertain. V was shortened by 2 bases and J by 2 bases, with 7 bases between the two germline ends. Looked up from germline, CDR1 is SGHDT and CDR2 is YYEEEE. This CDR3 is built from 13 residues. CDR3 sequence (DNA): TGTGCCAGCAGCTTACAACTAAACTATGGCTACACCTTC. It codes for CASSLQLNYGYTF.